This TCR beta chain stems from a study of post-analysis software for immune sequencing data. Study findings and constraints: Relative to controls, patients had about 5 TRBV segments at higher frequency, with TRBV5-6, TRBV5-1 and TRBV20-1 among these.

This clonotype was seen a few times. What it binds is unknown. The TCR beta cDNA libraries carried unique molecular identifiers. MiXCR was run by TCRdb on the PCR reads, yielding one entry per CDR3 protein. The sample has more than 500,000 distinct CDR3 sequences, around 34% seen once. V lost 5 bases to trimming and J lost 0 bases, with 11 bases between them. Germline V gives CDR1 PRHDT, CDR2 FYEKMQ (reference sequence). The CDR3 is 14 residues long. V gene TRBV13 combines with J gene TRBJ2-7; D not certain. This sequence originates from a girl aged 2-17 years with multiple sclerosis. The sequenced material came from blood. The DNA for the CDR3 is TGTGCCAGCAGCCCCCCGGCGAGCTCCTACGAGCAGTACTTC. Its translation: CASSPPASSYEQYF.